This T cell receptor (beta chain) comes out of a study of identical twins. There are many counts of this clonotype. Its antigen remains unknown. V shed 2 bases and J shed 11 bases, with 25 bases lying between them. Germline lookup yields CDR1 SGHRS and CDR2 YFSETQ. The CDR3 is made up of 16 amino acids. TCRdb re-called the 5' RACE reads with MiXCR, one entry per CDR3 protein. The sample contains hundreds of thousands of distinct CDR3 sequences, around 12% of which appear only once. Whole-study results and caveats: Abundant beta clonotypes from cord blood bore fewer insertions; memory repertoires lacked this pattern.

These data also featured in a second study, about yellow fever vaccine responses in identical twins.

The source of this sequence is a woman aged 18 to 35 in good health. This chain links TRBV5-1 with TRBJ1-1; D may be TRBD1 (6 bases). The sequencing input was CD8+ T cells sorted from blood. The CDR3 coding sequence is TGCGCCAGCAGCTTTAGGATTGCCCCGAACAGGGTTCGGGCTTTCTTT. It specifies CASSFRIAPNRVRAFF.